Listed below are T cell receptor beta chains from one sample, sequenced in a study of blood T cell repertoires in COVID-19. Only in-frame clones appear in the TCRdb table, and some are missing; sequencing was by immunoSEQ multiplex PCR. The sample has about 60,000 clones, about 86% seen once; the top ten hold around 1.2%. Material for sequencing was peripheral blood. These receptors were taken from a man aged 35-49 years with acute or convalescent COVID-19. The CDR3 runs from the conserved cysteine through the conserved F or W. The D gene is left open where the match is weak. Expanded clones get a size class; other rows say once, few or many, or leave the size out.

NA	NA	TRBV7-3	TRBJ2-1	CASSLKIGGTYNEQFF	TGTGCCAGCAGCTTAAAGATCGGGGGAACCTACAATGAGCAGTTCTTC
few	NA	TRBV11-2	TRBJ1-1	CASSSLAPEAFF	TGTGCCAGCAGCTCCTTAGCCCCTGAAGCTTTCTTT
NA	NA	TRBV15	TRBJ2-1	CATSESIHNEQFF	TGTGCCACCAGCGAGTCCATACACAATGAGCAGTTCTTC
NA	TRBD1	TRBV6-5	TRBJ2-5	CASINLGTAQETQYF	TGTGCCAGCATTAACCTAGGGACAGCCCAAGAGACCCAGTACTTC
NA	NA	TRBV13	TRBJ1-1	CASSANPGRGTEAFF	TGTGCCAGCAGCGCTAATCCAGGGAGGGGGACTGAAGCTTTCTTT
NA	TRBD2	TRBV5-4	TRBJ2-1	CASSLGGTRDNEQFF	TGTGCCAGCAGCTTGGGAGGGACTAGGGACAATGAGCAGTTCTTC
NA	NA	TRBV5-1	TRBJ2-7	CASSLEQGIHYEQYF	TGCGCCAGCAGCTTGGAGCAGGGGATTCACTACGAGCAGTACTTC
NA	NA	TRBV6-5	TRBJ2-1	CASSYSSLTEREQFF	TGTGCCAGCAGTTACTCGAGCCTAACCGAGAGAGAGCAGTTCTTC
once	TRBD1	TRBV6-2/TRBV6-3	TRBJ1-1	CASSLPTGTTEAFF	TGTGCCAGCAGTCTTCCGACAGGGACCACTGAAGCTTTCTTT
NA	NA	TRBV12-3/TRBV12-4	TRBJ1-5	CASSLDRKPQHF	TGTGCCAGCAGTTTAGATCGTAAGCCCCAGCATTTT
NA	NA	TRBV2	TRBJ2-7	CASTRGPSYEQYF	TGTGCCAGTACCCGTGGGCCGTCCTACGAGCAGTACTTC
NA	TRBD1	TRBV7-9	TRBJ1-3	CASSSGTGFGNTIYF	TGTGCCAGCAGCTCAGGGACAGGGTTTGGAAACACCATATATTTT
NA	TRBD1	TRBV7-3	TRBJ2-1	CASSFSYGTENNEQFF	TGTGCCAGCAGCTTTTCCTACGGGACAGAAAACAATGAGCAGTTCTTC
NA	NA	TRBV28	TRBJ1-3	CASSSEAFYGNTIYF	TGTGCCAGCAGTTCTGAGGCCTTTTATGGAAACACCATATATTTT
few	TRBD1	TRBV6-5	TRBJ1-6	CASTILGQGGSPLHF	TGTGCCAGCACCATCTTGGGACAGGGGGGCTCACCCCTCCACTTT